The clone carrying this T cell receptor beta chain was seen a handful of times. Its antigen remains unknown. This specimen belongs to a study of cytomegalovirus exposure and HLA in healthy donors. About the research overall: The roughly 670 first-cohort repertoires and the 120 or so validation repertoires shared the same platform, a later analysis reported.

General study points: The tendency of first-cohort TCR clusters to co-occur in the 90 to 150 validation repertoires emerged from a later analysis. While the bulk of TCR sequences proved rare, some public TCRs turned up in many donors. Diagnosis of cytomegalovirus status made by the classifier reportedly showed high specificity and sensitivity.

Germline loops: CDR1 SGDLS, CDR2 YYNGEE. The CDR3 has 16 residues. The ends lost 3 bases at V and 1 base at J; junction bases unmatched: 3. Profiling relied on immunoSEQ multiplex PCR, and the TCRdb table lists in-frame clones only, not all of them. The repertoire holds some 40,000 clones, with about 93% as singletons. Specimen: PBMCs. The receptor's source is a man between 18 and 29 years old in good health and CMV-seronegative. The J gene is TRBJ2-2, the V gene TRBV9; 10 nucleotides agree with TRBD2. The CDR3 here is CASSAGLAVNTGELFF. The CDR3 DNA reads as TGTGCCAGCAGCGCCGGACTAGCGGTGAACACCGGGGAGCTGTTTTTT.